The clone carrying this T cell receptor (beta chain) was counted only a few times. Its matching antigen is unknown. The repertoire was sequenced with immunoSEQ multiplex PCR; TCRdb's copy has only in-frame clones and lacks some. The sample gives 2.5 million or so clones, around 90% of which show up once; around 0.15% is in the top ten. This entry belongs to a study of shared clonotypes between healthy human individuals. Study-wide results and caveats: The diversity represented, both genetic and in exposure history, was limited by few donors.

Sequenced sample: naive CD4+ T cells sorted from blood. Subset meaning: CD45RA+ positively selected. This sequence was found in a man younger than 35 in good health.

The CDR3 here is CASSEGRTNYGYTF. The CDR3 DNA reads TGTGCCAGCAGTGAGGGACGGACCAACTATGGCTACACCTTC. J is TRBJ1-2 and V is TRBV6-1; D is possibly TRBD1 (5 bases). The CDR3 sequence is 14 residues long. V gave up 3 bases and J gave up 2 bases, with 10 bases separating them. Germline V gives CDR1 MNHNS, CDR2 SASEGT.